Below are 28 T cell receptor beta chains sequenced from a single sample in a study of OX40 agonist ivuxolimab in advanced cancers. Libraries were prepared by immunoSEQ multiplex PCR; TCRdb keeps only in-frame clonotypes and omits some of them. Among around 40,000 clones listed, about 90% were seen once. Sequenced material: CD4+ or CD8+ T cells sorted from blood, taken in a trial of the OX40 agonist ivuxolimab. The receptors were sampled from an adult with an advanced solid tumor such as melanoma, head and neck, liver or kidney cancer.

The chain uses TRBV6-6 and TRBJ2-3; perhaps TRBD1 as D (6 bases). V lost 7 bases to trimming and J lost 2 bases, with 19 bases between them. The length of the CDR3 is 16 residues. From germline, CDR1 is MNHNY and CDR2 SVGAGI (reference sequence). CDR3 protein: CASKSRDTISTDTQYF. The CDR3 coding sequence is TGTGCCAGCAAGAGCAGGGACACCATTTCCACAGATACGCAGTATTTT.

This clone came up once. The gene calls are TRBV5-1 and TRBJ2-7, with 11 bases lining up with TRBD2. In germline, CDR1 is SGHRS, CDR2 YFSETQ. CDR3 length: 15 amino acids. V was pared by 4 bases and J by 2 bases, with 5 bases of the junction left unmatched. As DNA, the CDR3 is TGCGCCAGCAGCGCCTCGGGACTAGCGGCCTACGAGCAGTACTTC. Residues: CASSASGLAAYEQYF. Drawing the rest from reference TRBV5-1 and TRBJ2-7, the complete variable domain is KAGVTQTPRYLIKTRGQQVTLSCSPISGHRSVSWYQQTPGQGLQFLFEYFSETQRNKGNFPGRFSGRQFSNSRSEMNVSTLELGDSALYLCASSASGLAAYEQYFGPGTRLTVT.

A single count supports this clone. V gene TRBV7-8 combines with J gene TRBJ1-3, with D maybe TRBD1 (6 bases). Per germline, CDR1 SGHVS and CDR2 FQNEAQ. V shed 1 base and J shed 0 bases, with 10 bases lying between them. The CDR3 length is 16 residues. This chain's CDR3 is CASSLVGTNSGNTIYF. For the CDR3, the DNA is TGTGCCAGCAGCTTAGTAGGGACAAACTCTGGAAACACCATATATTTT.

The table lists this clone with a count of one. The V gene is TRBV6-1, the J gene TRBJ2-7; the match to TRBD1 covers 9 bases. This CDR3 is built from 13 residues. The germline CDR1 and CDR2 sequences are MNHNS and SASEGT. Trimming at V came to 4 bases and at J to 10 bases, leaving 8 bases not matched to a gene. The CDR3 spells CASSGPTGGIQYF. Written as DNA, the CDR3 is TGTGCCAGCAGTGGCCCGACAGGGGGGATACAGTACTTC.

The J gene is TRBJ2-2, the V gene TRBV10-3; D is uncertain. CDR1 ENHRY and CDR2 SYGVKD come from the germline V gene. The germline V and J ends were trimmed by 3 bases and 4 bases, with 6 bases remaining between them. The CDR3 is made up of 13 amino acids. CDR3 sequence: CAISEGLTGELFF. The CDR3 region has the DNA TGTGCCATCAGTGAAGGTCTCACCGGGGAGCTGTTTTTT.

There are a few counts of this clone. The rearrangement links TRBV2 to TRBJ2-1; TRBD2 matches 8 bases. The CDR3 spans 16 residues. Germline-derived CDR1 and CDR2 are SNHLY and FYNNEI. Trimming removed 1 base from V and 9 bases from J; junction bases left unmatched: 11. CDR3 in DNA: TGTGCCAGCAGTGAAGGGGGTAGCGGGATGGAAGGTGAGCAGTTCTTC. Amino acids: CASSEGGSGMEGEQFF.

This clone was detected a few times. The gene calls are TRBV9 and TRBJ2-5; 8 bases map to TRBD1. The junction had 14 bases not matched to a gene; V was cut back by 3 bases and J by 4 bases. The germline CDR1 and CDR2 sequences are SGDLS and YYNGEE. The length of the CDR3 is 17 residues. The CDR3 is CASSAPPTRDRRETQYF. The CDR3 nucleotides read TGTGCCAGCAGCGCCCCCCCAACCCGGGACAGGAGAGAGACCCAGTACTTC.

The chain is built from TRBV19 and TRBJ1-1; D gene uncertain. Trimming shortened V by 7 bases and J by 4 bases, and 19 bases separated the two germline ends. This CDR3 has 15 amino acids. From germline, CDR1 is LNHDA and CDR2 SQIVND (reference sequence). CDR3 sequence reads: CASNRNPFFGTEAFF. For the CDR3, the DNA is TGTGCCAGTAACCGGAATCCCTTTTTTGGCACTGAAGCTTTCTTT. The full variable domain, in which reference TRBV19 and TRBJ1-1 provide the parts outside the CDR3, is DGGITQSPKYLFRKEGQNVTLSCEQNLNHDAMYWYRQDPGQGLRLIYYSQIVNDFQKGDIAEGYSVSREKKESFPLTVTSAQKNPTAFYLCASNRNPFFGTEAFFGQGTRLTVV.

The chain couples TRBV6-6 to TRBJ1-5; the D is unclear. CDR3 length equals 13 residues. Per the germline V gene, CDR1 is MNHNY and CDR2 is SVGAGI (reference sequence). Trimming left V 7 bases short and J 6 bases short, with 13 bases between. CDR3 sequence (DNA): TGTGCCAGCACACCCAACTGGGGTCAGCCCCAGCATTTT. Translated, it gives CASTPNWGQPQHF.

This rearrangement joins TRBV19 to TRBJ2-3, with a tentative D call TRBD2 (6 bases). The CDR3 is made up of 17 amino acids. In germline, CDR1 is LNHDA, CDR2 SQIVND (reference sequence). V lost 8 bases, J lost 5 bases, and 26 bases lay in between. The CDR3 DNA sequence: TGTGCCAGTCCCCCTCGTCCCGGGACGGCGGGAAGAGATACGCAGTATTTT. This gives the protein CASPPRPGTAGRDTQYF.

This chain links TRBV4-2 with TRBJ2-1; 8 bases are shared with TRBD2. Losses at the gene ends were 1 base for V and 0 bases for J; bases not matched to a gene: 8. The germline V gene encodes CDR1 LGHNA and CDR2 YNFKEQ. The CDR3 length is 18 residues. The CDR3 spells CASSQVRGGGDSYNEQFF. Here the CDR3 DNA reads TGTGCCAGCAGCCAAGTACGGGGGGGCGGAGACTCCTACAATGAGCAGTTCTTC.

This sequence joins TRBV28 and TRBJ2-3, with D maybe TRBD2 (5 bases). Germline CDR1 reads MDHEN; CDR2 reads SYDVKM. V was trimmed by 7 bases and J by 5 bases, leaving 13 bases between them. There are 13 residues in the CDR3. CDR3: CASTSPGVDTQYF. In DNA form, the CDR3 reads TGTGCCAGCACCTCCCCCGGGGTAGATACGCAGTATTTT.

The chain couples TRBV11-3 to TRBJ1-1, with D unclear. The V and J ends lost 5 bases and 1 base respectively, with 11 bases between them. The CDR3 covers 14 residues. Germline lookup yields CDR1 SGHNT and CDR2 YENEEA. CDR3 protein: CASSPRTWNTEAFF. The CDR3 bases are TGTGCCAGCAGCCCCCGGACGTGGAACACTGAAGCTTTCTTT.

This clone has only one observation. The chain links TRBV28 to TRBJ1-1; tentative D call: TRBD1 (6 bases). Trimming removed 6 bases at V and 1 base at J, with 15 bases between. CDR3 length equals 15 residues. Germline CDR1 and CDR2: MDHEN and SYDVKM. The CDR3 DNA sequence: TGTGCCAGCAGAACCCGACAGGTGTCGAACACTGAAGCTTTCTTT. Its protein is CASRTRQVSNTEAFF.

This clone was counted once. This chain connects TRBV23-1 to TRBJ1-4; possible D gene TRBD1, 5 bases. TRBV23-1 is an ORF for which the function is uncertain. Between the trimmed V and J ends, which lost 4 bases and 10 bases, there was a span of 22 bases. The CDR3 sequence is 16 residues long. The CDR3 nucleotides read TGCGCCAGCAGTCCATTCCGCGGGAATAAGGGACTAAAACTGTTTTTT. It specifies CASSPFRGNKGLKLFF.

This rearrangement joins TRBV5-6 to TRBJ1-3; no definite D call. Trimming left V 1 base short and J 1 base short, with 3 bases between. CDR1 is SGHDT, CDR2 YYEEEE, per germline. The CDR3 is 13 residues long. In DNA, the CDR3 is TGTGCCAGCAGCTTGCAGTCTGGAAACACCATATATTTT. Translating it yields CASSLQSGNTIYF.

The table lists this clone with a few counts. The chain joins TRBV19 to TRBJ1-5, with a possible D match to TRBD1 (5 bases). The germline V gene has CDR1 LNHDA and CDR2 SQIVND (reference sequence). The CDR3 runs to 13 residues. Trimming pared 4 bases from V and 7 bases from J, leaving 11 bases between. The CDR3 DNA sequence: TGTGCCAGTAGTAGGGGCGTACAGCAGCCCCAGCATTTT. Its translation is CASSRGVQQPQHF.

The chain recombines TRBV28 with TRBJ2-1, with a possible D match to TRBD2 (6 bases). Germline CDR1 MDHEN, CDR2 SYDVKM. Between the trimmed V and J ends, which lost 8 bases and 6 bases, there was a span of 8 bases. The CDR3 is made up of 11 amino acids. The CDR3 loop is CASLGGNEQFF. CDR3 sequence (DNA): TGTGCCAGCCTGGGGGGCAATGAGCAGTTCTTC.

This rearrangement joins TRBV7-9 to TRBJ1-1; D is uncertain. V was cut by 0 bases and J by 13 bases, with 15 bases left in between. Germline V gene lookup returns CDR1 SEHNR and CDR2 FQNEAQ (reference sequence). This CDR3 has 13 amino acids. The CDR3 region has the DNA TGTGCCAGCAGCTTAGCGTGGGGAGAAAAGGGTTTCTTT. It is translated as CASSLAWGEKGFF.

This chain joins TRBV30 and TRBJ1-5; D is uncertain. The V and J ends lost 5 bases and 9 bases respectively, with 17 bases between them. Looked up from germline, CDR1 is GTSNPN and CDR2 is SVGIG (reference sequence). This CDR3 is 13 amino acids long. The CDR3, as DNA: TGTGCCTGGGACGAAAGGCGTGGTTTGCCCCAGCATTTT. It yields the protein CAWDERRGLPQHF.

This clone was found once. V is TRBV27 and J is TRBJ2-3; D gene ambiguous. The length of the CDR3 is 15 residues. V shed 3 bases and J shed 1 base, with 11 bases lying between them. Germline V gene lookup returns CDR1 MNHEY and CDR2 SMNVEV (reference sequence). DNA for the CDR3: TGTGCCAGCAGTTTGGGAACTCCCCGCACAGATACGCAGTATTTT. Translated, it gives CASSLGTPRTDTQYF.

The chain joins TRBV7-9 to TRBJ2-7; D may be TRBD1 or TRBD2 (5 bases each). The V and J ends lost 3 bases and 1 base respectively, with 13 bases between them. CDR1 and CDR2 from the germline V gene are SEHNR and FQNEAQ (reference sequence). The CDR3 length is 15 residues. The CDR3 sequence is CASSLTGGGSYEQYF. The CDR3 DNA reads as TGTGCCAGCAGCTTGACGGGTGGGGGTTCCTACGAGCAGTACTTC.

This chain connects TRBV11-3 to TRBJ1-2, with D unclear. Germline V gene data show CDR1 as SGHNT and CDR2 as YENEEA. The CDR3 is 13 amino acids. Deletions cut 1 base from V and 3 bases from J, with 6 bases between. The CDR3 sequence is CASSLGGHYGYTF. DNA of the CDR3: TGTGCCAGCAGCTTAGGTGGTCACTATGGCTACACCTTC. Together with reference TRBV11-3 and TRBJ1-2, the CDR3 gives the full variable domain: EAGVVQSPRYKIIEKKQPVAFWCNPISGHNTLYWYLQNLGQGPELLIRYENEEAVDDSQLPKDRFSAERLKGVDSTLKIQPAELGDSAVYLCASSLGGHYGYTFGSGTRLTVV.

This chain links TRBV5-4 with TRBJ2-5; a possible D gene is TRBD1 (6 bases). Trimming left V 1 base short and J 5 bases short, with 18 bases between. Germline CDR1 SGHNT, CDR2 YYREEE (reference sequence). The CDR3 consists of 16 residues. DNA of the CDR3: TGTGCCAGCAGCTTGAGGGACACAGGGTTCAGGGAGACCCAGTACTTC. Amino acids: CASSLRDTGFRETQYF. The full variable domain, its missing parts supplied by reference TRBV5-4 and TRBJ2-5, is ETGVTQSPTHLIKTRGQQVTLRCSSQSGHNTVSWYQQALGQGPQFIFQYYREEENGRGNFPPRFSGLQFPNYSSELNVNALELDDSALYLCASSLRDTGFRETQYFGPGTRLLVL.

CDR3 sequence: CASSQPARSDTQYF. CDR3 bases: TGCGCCAGCAGCCAACCCGCCCGGTCAGATACGCAGTATTTT. This sequence joins TRBV4-1 and TRBJ2-3; D gene unclear. Germline loops: CDR1 MGHRA, CDR2 YSYEKL. V was clipped by 2 bases and J by 4 bases, with 10 bases between them. The CDR3 loop spans 14 amino acids.

The rearrangement joins TRBV7-8 to TRBJ2-2; the match to TRBD2 covers 11 bases. Germline loops: CDR1 SGHVS, CDR2 FQNEAQ. Trimming cost V 6 bases and J 5 bases; bases outside gene matches: 14. The CDR3 consists of 18 residues. The DNA for the CDR3 is TGTGCCAGCAGGGAACCGGGACTAGCGGTCTGGAGGACCGGGGAGCTGTTTTTT. Translation: CASREPGLAVWRTGELFF.

This chain joins TRBV27 and TRBJ2-1, with no clear D. Germline V gene lookup returns CDR1 MNHEY and CDR2 SMNVEV (reference sequence). V was shortened by 2 bases and J by 5 bases, with 10 bases between the two germline ends. The CDR3 is 14 residues long. Here the CDR3 DNA reads TGTGCCAGCAGTTTAGGGCAGTGGAACAATGAGCAGTTCTTC. It specifies CASSLGQWNNEQFF.

This clone was found once. The chain uses TRBV2 and TRBJ1-1, with D unresolved. The germline V gene encodes CDR1 SNHLY and CDR2 FYNNEI. V lost 7 bases, J lost 5 bases, and 8 bases lay in between. This CDR3 has 11 residues. The CDR3 protein is CASTRKTEAFF. In DNA, the CDR3 is TGTGCCAGCACCCGTAAGACTGAAGCTTTCTTT.